This T cell receptor beta chain was documented in a study of shared clonotypes between healthy human individuals. Study-wide results and limits: A small donor pool kept down the genetic and exposure-history diversity that was represented. Rarefaction analysis demonstrated incomplete sorted-subset sequencing notwithstanding large depth.

Germline values: CDR1 MGHRA, CDR2 YSYEKL. CDR3 size: 17 residues. V trimming: 2 bases; J trimming: 2 bases; junction bases outside the gene matches: 9. It was at deep level that the assay was run. This table comes from immunoSEQ multiplex PCR, and its TCRdb copy is limited to in-frame clones, with some not included. Found here are 750,000 to 1,000,000 clones, roughly 92% of them singletons; the top ten hold less than 25%. Concerning this clone itself: The antigen is undetermined.

Naive CD8 cells lacked CD45RO and underwent positive selection for CCR7, leaving out terminally differentiated effector memory CD45RA+ cells. Only Caucasian adults living in Nashville, Tennessee made up the donor group. This clonotype was obtained from a man younger than 40 in good health. The source material was naive CD8+ T cells sorted from blood. The V call is TRBV4-1, the J call TRBJ2-7; 10 positions match TRBD2. The CDR3 coding sequence is TGCGCCAGCAGCCAATCTTCTAGCGGGAGTTTAACCTACGAGCAGTACTTC. Translating gives CASSQSSSGSLTYEQYF.